This T cell receptor beta chain was captured in a study of CD8 T cells in Susac syndrome. Study at large: The Susac syndrome patients that were sequenced included over 5 with active disease and under ten in remission. Treatment at blood withdrawal was none, corticosteroids, or intravenous immunoglobulin alone in Susac syndrome patients.

In Susac syndrome patients, recently defined diagnostic criteria for definite or probable disease were met. A quantity of roughly 0.5 to 1 ug RNA underwent reverse transcription using random hexamers. TCR beta CDR3 was amplified by immunoSEQ multiplex PCR. This amplification extended across 54 Vbeta and 13 Jbeta segments. TCRdb redid the calling of the immunoSEQ multiplex PCR reads with MiXCR, one entry per CDR3 protein. The table includes about 190,000 distinct CDR3 sequences, around 95% detected once. This clonotype came up once. The CDR3 spans 11 residues. CDR1 DFQATT and CDR2 SNEGSKA come from the germline V gene (reference sequence).

The clonotype originates from a human donor with Susac syndrome. J is TRBJ2-1 and V is TRBV20-1; 9 nucleotides align to TRBD2. Sequenced: CD4+ T cells from PBMCs. CDR3 DNA sequence: TGCAGCAAACTAGCGGGTGATGAGCAGTTCTTC. Protein: CSKLAGDEQFF.